These 32 T cell receptor beta chains were all obtained from the same sample, sequenced in a study of blood T cell repertoires in COVID-19. Generated by immunoSEQ multiplex PCR, the TCRdb table keeps only in-frame clones and is missing some. This table has 250,000 to 350,000 clones, 70% to 85% appearing once. What was sequenced was peripheral blood. All receptors come from a human donor with COVID-19, enrolled during active disease. The donor label of this sample is uncertain.

V gene TRBV27 combines with J gene TRBJ1-2; TRBD1 agrees at 8 bases. The ends lost 8 bases at V and 4 bases at J; junction bases unmatched: 9. In germline, CDR1 is MNHEY, CDR2 SMNVEV (reference sequence). The CDR3 has 14 residues. As DNA, the CDR3 is TGTGCCAGCGGGGACAGGTACTCTCCCTATGGCTACACCTTC. Residues: CASGDRYSPYGYTF.

This chain links TRBV27 with TRBJ2-2, with 9 nucleotides matching TRBD2. Trimming at V came to 6 bases and at J to 6 bases, leaving 14 bases not matched to a gene. CDR3 length: 17 amino acids. The germline CDR1 and CDR2 sequences are MNHEY and SMNVEV (reference sequence). The CDR3 reads CASRSPRGSGRSGELFF. The CDR3 nucleotides read TGTGCCAGCAGATCCCCCAGGGGTAGCGGGAGATCCGGGGAGCTGTTTTTT.

The CDR3 protein is CAWSVLVNRGSLGYTF. The CDR3 DNA is TGTGCCTGGAGTGTACTGGTAAACAGGGGGTCGTTAGGCTACACCTTC. The chain combines TRBV30 with TRBJ1-2; 8 bases line up with TRBD1. V dropped 0 bases and J dropped 8; count of bases not matched to a gene: 14. Germline CDR1 is GTSNPN and CDR2 is SVGIG (reference sequence). CDR3 length equals 16 residues.

This clone was observed a handful of times. The sample holds other DNA sequences that translate to the same CDR3. The chain combines TRBV3-1 (or the pseudogene TRBV3-2) with TRBJ1-2, with D maybe TRBD1 (6 bases). V gave up 4 bases and J gave up 1 base, with 7 bases separating them. Germline V gene sequence: CDR1 LGHDT, CDR2 YNNKEL (reference sequence). The CDR3 totals 13 residues. The CDR3, as DNA: TGTGCCAGCAGCCCGACAGGTAACTATGGCTACACCTTC. Translation gives CASSPTGNYGYTF.

This clone has just a few counts. The chain couples TRBV2 to TRBJ1-1, with 8 positions matching TRBD1. The trim removed 6 bases at V and 0 bases at J, leaving 6 bases unmatched. CDR1 and CDR2 (germline): SNHLY, FYNNEI. CDR3 length: 15 residues. Written as DNA, the CDR3 is TGTGCCAGCAGGACAGGGGTGCTCATGAACACTGAAGCTTTCTTT. Translating it yields CASRTGVLMNTEAFF.

The chain joins TRBV21-1 to TRBJ2-3; TRBD2, the D gene given by the table, was not confirmed from the DNA. TRBV21-1 corresponds to a pseudogene. CDR3 length: 17 residues. CDR3 bases: TGTGCCAGCAGCAAAGAATCGACTAGCGGGATCGTAGATACGCAGTATTTT. Translating it yields CASSKESTSGIVDTQYF.

This clone was observed a single time. The gene calls are TRBV5-3 and TRBJ2-7, with a weak D call TRBD1 (6 bases). TRBV5-3 carries the ORF label, with uncertain function. This CDR3 region has 13 residues. With 1 base removed from V and 4 bases from J, the gap between germline ends came to 9 bases. As DNA, the CDR3 is TGTGCCAGAAGCTTGCCTAGGGGGTACGAGCAGTACTTC. It translates to CARSLPRGYEQYF.

This clone appeared a single time. The chain carries TRBV19 and TRBJ1-1; no firm D call. The germline CDR1 and CDR2 sequences are LNHDA and SQIVND (reference sequence). Trimming removed 8 bases at V and 0 bases at J, with 16 bases between. CDR3 length equals 15 residues. Written as DNA, the CDR3 is TGTGCCAGTTCCGCGGGTCGGGCAATGAACACTGAAGCTTTCTTT. Its translation: CASSAGRAMNTEAFF.

The CDR3 DNA sequence: TGTGCCAGCAGCCAAGTGAGAGAAACTGAAGCTTTCTTT. Translated, it gives CASSQVRETEAFF. The chain joins TRBV14 to TRBJ1-1, with D unresolved. Trimming pared 1 base from V and 5 bases from J, leaving 8 bases between. Per the germline V gene, CDR1 is SGHDN and CDR2 is FVKESK. The CDR3 runs to 13 residues.

The rearrangement joins TRBV6-5 to TRBJ2-2, with D possibly being TRBD1 (6 bases). The CDR3 sequence is 16 residues long. Germline CDR1 is MNHEY and CDR2 is SVGAGI. Trimming removed 3 bases at V and 5 bases at J, with 16 bases between. CDR3 residues: CASSYPAGDSTGELFF. DNA of the CDR3: TGTGCCAGCAGTTATCCGGCAGGGGATTCGACCGGGGAGCTGTTTTTT.

CDR3: CASSEREAGGFRKAFF. The DNA of the CDR3 is TGTGCCAGCAGTGAAAGGGAGGCAGGGGGGTTTCGGAAAGCTTTCTTT. The V and J genes are TRBV25-1 and TRBJ1-1; 7 bases align to TRBD1. The CDR3 is 16 amino acids. Germline V gene sequence: CDR1 MGHDK, CDR2 SYGVNS. With 2 bases clipped from V and 9 bases from J, the junction kept 15 bases outside the gene matches.

The V and J genes are TRBV6-2 or TRBV6-3 and TRBJ2-7; 12 nucleotides align to TRBD2. V lost 5 bases and J lost 5; bases outside the gene matches: 10. The CDR3 sequence is 16 residues long. Germline V CDR1 and CDR2: MNHEY, SVGEGT. The DNA of the CDR3 is TGTGCCAGCAGTCCCCGACTAGCGGGAGCGATCCACGAGCAGTACTTC. Its protein product is CASSPRLAGAIHEQYF.

This clone was picked up one time. V is TRBV14 and J is TRBJ2-7; D possibly corresponds to TRBD2 (5 bases). The CDR3 runs to 19 residues. CDR1 and CDR2 (germline): SGHDN, FVKESK. The V end was cut by 1 base, the J end by 2 bases, with 24 bases between. The CDR3 here is CASSQGARGVAGIAYEQYF. The CDR3 nucleotides are TGTGCCAGCAGCCAAGGCGCCCGTGGGGTCGCGGGTATAGCCTACGAGCAGTACTTC.

V gene TRBV28 combines with J gene TRBJ2-6, with D perhaps TRBD1 (5 bases). Looked up from germline, CDR1 is MDHEN and CDR2 is SYDVKM. The CDR3 covers 15 residues. V dropped 1 base and J dropped 1 base, with 5 bases sitting between them. The CDR3 loop is CASSLSGSGANVLTF. The CDR3 DNA sequence: TGTGCCAGCAGTTTATCAGGGTCTGGGGCCAACGTCCTGACTTTC.

This clone was observed once. The chain employs TRBV11-2 and TRBJ1-3; D not certain. The ends were cut back, 5 bases at V and 4 bases at J, with 12 bases in the middle. Per germline, CDR1 SGHAT and CDR2 FQNNGV. This CDR3 is 14 amino acids long. The CDR3 DNA reads TGTGCCAGCAGCCCCGGGAGGTCGGGAAACACCATATATTTT. Amino acid sequence: CASSPGRSGNTIYF.

The CDR3 loop reads CASSLVSGSSTDTQYF. In nucleotides, the CDR3 is TGTGCCAGCAGCTTAGTCAGCGGCTCTAGCACAGATACGCAGTATTTT. The chain carries TRBV7-8 and TRBJ2-3, with D possibly being TRBD2 (5 bases). Germline CDR1 SGHVS, CDR2 FQNEAQ. CDR3 length equals 16 residues. Trimming cost V 1 base and J 0 bases, with 11 bases left between them. Combining the CDR3 with reference TRBV7-8 and TRBJ2-3 gives the whole variable domain GAGVSQSPRYKVAKRGQDVALRCDPISGHVSLFWYQQALGQGPEFLTYFQNEAQLDKSGLPSDRFFAERPEGSVSTLKIQRTQQEDSAVYLCASSLVSGSSTDTQYFGPGTRLTVL.

This clone came up many times. The V call is TRBV28, the J call TRBJ2-7; TRBD2 might be the D (5 bases). Germline V gene sequence: CDR1 MDHEN, CDR2 SYDVKM. The CDR3 extends over 15 amino acids. The germline V and J ends were trimmed by 6 bases and 0 bases, with 15 bases remaining between them. The CDR3 spells CASSFPGLGSYEQYF. CDR3 in DNA: TGTGCCAGCAGCTTTCCGGGATTGGGCTCCTACGAGCAGTACTTC.

This chain connects TRBV5-1 to TRBJ1-5; D is perhaps TRBD1 (5 bases). Germline CDR1 reads SGHRS; CDR2 reads YFSETQ. Trimming pared 4 bases from V and 7 bases from J, leaving 18 bases between. This CDR3 contains 15 residues. The CDR3 here is CASSPSGEWRQPQHF. CDR3 bases: TGCGCCAGCAGCCCCTCGGGGGAGTGGAGACAGCCCCAGCATTTT.

The chain joins TRBV9 to TRBJ1-1; TRBD1 matches at 9 bases. The CDR3 consists of 14 residues. V lost 2 bases, J lost 1 base, and 0 bases stayed unmatched. CDR1 and CDR2 from the germline V gene are SGDLS and YYNGEE. In nucleotides, the CDR3 is TGTGCCAGCAGCGTGGGACAGGGGAACACTGAAGCTTTCTTT. Translating gives CASSVGQGNTEAFF. The full variable domain, with the rest looked up from reference TRBV9 and TRBJ1-1, is DSGVTQTPKHLITATGQRVTLRCSPRSGDLSVYWYQQSLDQGLQFLIQYYNGEERAKGNILERFSAQQFPDLHSELNLSSLELGDSALYFCASSVGQGNTEAFFGQGTRLTVV.

The chain couples TRBV12-5 to TRBJ1-4; weak D call: TRBD1 (6 bases). Germline CDR1 and CDR2: LGHNT and FRNRAP. V lost 1 base and J lost 8, with 11 bases in between. The CDR3 consists of 14 residues. The CDR3 spells CASGLATGREKLFF. In nucleotides, the CDR3 is TGTGCTAGTGGTTTGGCCACAGGGAGAGAAAAACTGTTTTTT.

The chain has TRBV6-5 and TRBJ1-3; D is undetermined. This CDR3 has 13 residues. Between the trimmed V and J ends, which lost 3 bases and 1 base, there was a span of 4 bases. Germline CDR1 is MNHEY and CDR2 is SVGAGI. CDR3 coding DNA: TGTGCCAGCAGTTATAGTTCTGGAAACACCATATATTTT. Encoded protein: CASSYSSGNTIYF.

The chain couples TRBV5-4 to TRBJ2-3; 12 nucleotides match TRBD2. Germline-derived CDR1 and CDR2 are SGHNT and YYREEE (reference sequence). This CDR3 comprises 16 residues. After removal of 4 bases from V and 2 bases from J, the junction contained 5 bases not matched to a gene. The CDR3 is CASSPRTSGITDTQYF. CDR3 sequence (DNA): TGTGCCAGCAGCCCCCGGACTAGCGGGATCACAGATACGCAGTATTTT.

This clone came up once. The chain employs TRBV19 and TRBJ1-1, with 9 positions matching TRBD1. Germline CDR1 LNHDA, CDR2 SQIVND (reference sequence). V shed 4 bases, J shed 6 bases, and the junction held 6 bases outside the gene matches. There are 14 residues in the CDR3. The CDR3 DNA reads TGTGCCAGTAGTACCGGACAGGGGTTGGCTGAAGCTTTCTTT. The encoded protein is CASSTGQGLAEAFF.

This chain connects TRBV4-2 to TRBJ2-2; TRBD2 aligns across 10 bases. Germline V gives CDR1 LGHNA, CDR2 YNFKEQ. The length of the CDR3 is 16 residues. The V gene end was trimmed by 2 bases and the J gene end by 3 bases; junction bases not matched to a gene: 3. The CDR3 spells CASSQTLAGDTGELFF. The CDR3 bases are TGTGCCAGCAGCCAAACGCTAGCGGGAGACACCGGGGAGCTGTTTTTT.

The genes are TRBV9 and TRBJ2-3; possible D gene TRBD2, 6 bases. This CDR3 has 15 amino acids. Germline CDR1 and CDR2: SGDLS and YYNGEE. V lost 2 bases and J lost 2, with 12 bases in between. CDR3 loop: CASSVEGLFTDTQYF. In DNA form, the CDR3 reads TGTGCCAGCAGCGTGGAGGGACTCTTCACAGATACGCAGTATTTT.

The V call is TRBV4-1, the J call TRBJ2-5, with a possible D match to TRBD2 (7 bases). Germline V gene lookup returns CDR1 MGHRA and CDR2 YSYEKL. This CDR3 comprises 18 residues. V was shortened by 3 bases and J by 5 bases, with 25 bases between the two germline ends. CDR3 loop: CASSQTRPRGGAMETQYF. The CDR3 DNA reads as TGCGCCAGCAGCCAGACTAGGCCCCGAGGGGGGGCTATGGAGACCCAGTACTTC.

The chain couples TRBV6-2 or TRBV6-3 to TRBJ1-1, with D maybe TRBD1 (5 bases). The V end lost 0 bases, the J end lost 1 base, and 9 bases lay between the germline ends. Germline-derived CDR1 and CDR2 are MNHEY and SVGEGT. The CDR3 consists of 15 residues. CDR3 nucleotide sequence: TGTGCCAGCAGTTACTCGGGTCAGGGGAACACTGAAGCTTTCTTT. It is translated as CASSYSGQGNTEAFF.

A few counts support this clone. The chain combines TRBV28 with TRBJ2-3; D is perhaps TRBD1 (6 bases). V was pared by 6 bases and J by 0 bases, with 10 bases between. Looked up from germline, CDR1 is MDHEN and CDR2 is SYDVKM. The CDR3 consists of 14 residues. The CDR3: CASRGAISTDTQYF. In DNA form, the CDR3 reads TGTGCCAGCAGGGGGGCAATTAGCACAGATACGCAGTATTTT.

This clone appeared once. The sample contains more than one DNA sequence encoding this CDR3. The rearrangement joins TRBV18 to TRBJ2-3; D is unclear. CDR1 is KGHSH and CDR2 is LQKENI in the germline V gene. The V end was cut by 3 bases, the J end by 0 bases, with 13 bases between. This CDR3 region has 16 residues. CDR3 sequence: CASSPRASESTDTQYF. Written as DNA, the CDR3 is TGTGCCAGCTCACCCCGAGCGAGCGAAAGCACAGATACGCAGTATTTT.

This chain connects TRBV16 to TRBJ1-5, with unresolved D. CDR3 length: 14 residues. The V end was cut by 5 bases, the J end by 4 bases, with 12 bases between. Germline V gene sequence: CDR1 KGHSY, CDR2 FQNENV. The CDR3 nucleotides read TGTGCCAGCAGCTTACAAATTTGGAATCAGCCCCAGCATTTT. Protein product: CASSLQIWNQPQHF.

The V call is TRBV7-9, the J call TRBJ2-1; TRBD2 matches at 13 bases. The CDR3 is 16 residues long. After removal of 3 bases from V and 8 bases from J, the junction contained 7 bases not matched to a gene. Germline CDR1 reads SEHNR; CDR2 reads FQNEAQ (reference sequence). The CDR3 bases are TGTGCCAGCAGCTTTCAGGGACTAGCGGGAAATCATGAGCAGTTCTTC. Its translation is CASSFQGLAGNHEQFF. Combining the CDR3 with reference TRBV7-9 and TRBJ2-1 gives the whole variable domain DTGVSQNPRHKITKRGQNVTFRCDPISEHNRLYWYRQTLGQGPEFLTYFQNEAQLEKSRLLSDRFSAERPKGSFSTLEIQRTEQGDSAMYLCASSFQGLAGNHEQFFGPGTRLTVL.

The V gene is TRBV5-1, the J gene TRBJ2-3, with D perhaps being TRBD1 or TRBD2 (6 bases each). V lost 4 bases and J lost 0, with 15 bases in between. Germline V gene lookup returns CDR1 SGHRS and CDR2 YFSETQ. This CDR3 contains 16 residues. CDR3 DNA: TGCGCCAGCAGCATGGGGGCGGGACTGAGCACAGATACGCAGTATTTT. Protein product: CASSMGAGLSTDTQYF. The full variable domain, with the rest looked up from reference TRBV5-1 and TRBJ2-3, is KAGVTQTPRYLIKTRGQQVTLSCSPISGHRSVSWYQQTPGQGLQFLFEYFSETQRNKGNFPGRFSGRQFSNSRSEMNVSTLELGDSALYLCASSMGAGLSTDTQYFGPGTRLTVL.